Sequencing of this TCR beta chain was carried out in a study of T cells in Graves' hyperthyroidism and ophthalmopathy. Uncontrolled infection, other autoimmune disease, pregnancy and lactation each barred patients from inclusion. In germline, CDR1 is WNHNN, CDR2 SYGVQD (reference sequence). Trimming stripped 5 bases from V and 10 bases from J, with 15 bases between. This CDR3 comprises 14 residues. RNA transcripts were the template for amplifying TCR beta CDR3 regions. The study used the HTBI primer set for a first-round RT-PCR of the TCR CDR3. TCRdb fed the multiplex PCR reads into MiXCR, producing one record per CDR3 protein. The sample lists 400,000 to 500,000 distinct CDR3 sequences; under 15% were seen once.

The TCR comes from a man between 18 and 35 years old with Graves' ophthalmopathy. The sequencing input was blood. This chain connects TRBV10-1 to TRBJ1-6; D might be TRBD1 (5 bases). In nucleotides, the CDR3 is TGCGCCAGCAGTACGGGACTCTCGGGCTCACCCCTCCACTTT. Protein sequence: CASSTGLSGSPLHF.